One sample yielded the 31 T cell receptor beta chains listed below, sequenced in a study of blood T cell repertoires in COVID-19 (dated by TCRdb to the early 2020s). Libraries came from the immunoSEQ multiplex PCR assay. TCRdb carries this immuneACCESS record with in-frame sequences only. Its versions omit some clonotypes, under half of them owing to an unresolved V gene in the studies checked, with the rest unexplained. This sample is represented by 200,000 to 250,000 clones; approximately 80% of them were singletons. Together, the top ten hold 1.5% to 2% of the sample. The source material was peripheral blood. The receptors stem from an elderly woman with acute or convalescent COVID-19.

The rearrangement uses TRBV2 and TRBJ1-5; possibly TRBD1 for D (6 bases). Trimming removed 5 bases at V and 4 bases at J, with 9 bases between. The CDR3 is 13 amino acids. CDR1 is SNHLY, CDR2 FYNNEI, per germline. CDR3 sequence reads: CASSRDTNQPQHF. CDR3 bases: TGTGCCAGCAGTCGGGACACTAATCAGCCCCAGCATTTT. The variable domain in full, with the rest retrieved from reference TRBV2 and TRBJ1-5, is EPEVTQTPSHQVTQMGQEVILRCVPISNHLYFYWYRQILGQKVEFLVSFYNNEISEKSEIFDDQFSVERPDGSNFTLKIRSTKLEDSAMYFCASSRDTNQPQHFGDGTRLSIL.

This sequence joins TRBV7-2 and TRBJ2-1; 7 nucleotides align to TRBD2. This CDR3 has 15 residues. Germline assignment: CDR1 SGHTA and CDR2 FQGNSA. The V segment lost 3 bases and the J segment 9 bases; nucleotides outside the gene matches: 11. The CDR3 region is CASSFLGTKGGEQFF. The CDR3 region has the DNA TGTGCCAGCAGCTTTTTGGGGACTAAGGGCGGTGAGCAGTTCTTC. Together with reference TRBV7-2 and TRBJ2-1, the CDR3 gives the full variable domain: GAGVSQSPSNKVTEKGKDVELRCDPISGHTALYWYRQSLGQGLEFLIYFQGNSAPDKSGLPSDRFSAERTGGSVSTLTIQRTQQEDSAVYLCASSFLGTKGGEQFFGPGTRLTVL.

The rearrangement links TRBV5-1 to TRBJ1-1, with TRBD1 identical over 9 bases. CDR1 and CDR2 from the germline V gene are SGHRS and YFSETQ. Trimming removed 3 bases from V and 1 base from J; junction bases left unmatched: 1. The CDR3 is made up of 14 amino acids. CDR3: CASSWGQGNTEAFF. For the CDR3, the DNA is TGCGCCAGCAGCTGGGGACAGGGGAACACTGAAGCTTTCTTT. Full variable domain (rest looked up from reference TRBV5-1 and TRBJ1-1): KAGVTQTPRYLIKTRGQQVTLSCSPISGHRSVSWYQQTPGQGLQFLFEYFSETQRNKGNFPGRFSGRQFSNSRSEMNVSTLELGDSALYLCASSWGQGNTEAFFGQGTRLTVV.

V usage is TRBV7-2 and J usage is TRBJ2-7, with TRBD1 matching 7 bases. The length of the CDR3 is 13 residues. The V gene's germline CDR1 is SGHTA and CDR2 FQGNSA. J was trimmed by 6 bases and V by 7 bases; bases with no gene match: 9. Here the CDR3 reads CASNKGQSFEQYF. The CDR3 DNA follows: TGTGCCAGCAACAAGGGACAGTCTTTCGAGCAGTACTTC.

This clone was counted once. J is TRBJ2-7 and V is TRBV5-4; tentative D call: TRBD1 (5 bases). Trimming left V 4 bases short and J 3 bases short, with 11 bases between. Germline CDR1 and CDR2: SGHNT and YYREEE (reference sequence). CDR3 length: 13 amino acids. CDR3 in amino acids: CASSLGHNYEQYF. CDR3 bases: TGTGCCAGCAGCCTAGGACACAACTACGAGCAGTACTTC.

The chain joins TRBV15 to TRBJ1-1; D is unresolved. Between the trimmed V and J ends, which lost 0 bases and 0 bases, there was a span of 11 bases. The CDR3 is 16 amino acids. CDR1 and CDR2 from the germline V gene are LNHNV and YYDKDF (reference sequence). The DNA of the CDR3 is TGTGCCACCAGCAGAGATACGGTCCAGGTGAACACTGAAGCTTTCTTT. It is translated as CATSRDTVQVNTEAFF.

This chain joins TRBV7-2 and TRBJ1-5; D perhaps matches TRBD1 (6 bases). The germline gives CDR1 SGHTA, CDR2 FQGNSA. This CDR3 contains 16 residues. The germline V and J ends were trimmed by 1 base and 2 bases, with 12 bases remaining between them. CDR3 in amino acids: CASSLGGGRGNQPQHF. The CDR3 coding sequence is TGTGCCAGCAGCTTAGGTGGGGGCCGGGGCAATCAGCCCCAGCATTTT. Complete variable domain (other parts from reference TRBV7-2 and TRBJ1-5): GAGVSQSPSNKVTEKGKDVELRCDPISGHTALYWYRQSLGQGLEFLIYFQGNSAPDKSGLPSDRFSAERTGGSVSTLTIQRTQQEDSAVYLCASSLGGGRGNQPQHFGDGTRLSIL.

The chain employs TRBV5-8 and TRBJ2-2, with D possibly TRBD1 on 5 matching bases. Germline V gene data show CDR1 as SGHTS and CDR2 as YDEGEE. The CDR3 covers 15 residues. V lost 2 bases to trimming and J lost 4 bases, with 12 bases between them. For the CDR3, the DNA is TGTGCCAGCAGCTTTGCGATGCAGGGCACCGGGGAGCTGTTTTTT. Amino acid sequence: CASSFAMQGTGELFF.

J is TRBJ1-2 and V is TRBV6-6; 7 bases are shared with TRBD1. CDR3 length equals 14 residues. V shed 6 bases and J 3 bases; nucleotides not matched to a gene: 7. Germline values: CDR1 MNHNY, CDR2 SVGAGI (reference sequence). The CDR3 is CASRTTGTDYGYTF. CDR3 nucleotides: TGTGCCAGCAGGACTACCGGGACAGACTATGGCTACACCTTC.

V and J are TRBV4-2 and TRBJ1-6; TRBD1 matches at 7 bases. The CDR3 consists of 16 residues. V dropped 3 bases and J dropped 5; count of bases not matched to a gene: 7. The germline V gene has CDR1 LGHNA and CDR2 YNFKEQ. CDR3: CASSHASTGNNSPLHF. CDR3 DNA: TGTGCCAGCAGCCATGCTTCGACAGGGAATAATTCACCCCTCCACTTT.

The chain recombines TRBV9 with TRBJ1-1; D possibly corresponds to TRBD1 (6 bases). The ends were cut back, 4 bases at V and 3 bases at J, with 25 bases in the middle. Germline CDR1 reads SGDLS; CDR2 reads YYNGEE. The CDR3 is 18 residues long. CDR3 sequence: CASSSPHRVTFKDTEAFF. CDR3 coding DNA: TGTGCCAGCAGCTCCCCACACAGGGTTACCTTTAAGGACACTGAAGCTTTCTTT.

The CDR3 loop is CASSNRGTRRVFEKLFF. DNA of the CDR3: TGTGCCAGCAGCAATAGAGGGACCAGGAGGGTATTCGAAAAACTGTTTTTT. The chain recombines TRBV21-1 with TRBJ1-4. TRBV21-1 is a pseudogene. The length of the CDR3 is 17 residues.

The rearrangement joins TRBV7-6 to TRBJ2-1; TRBD2 agrees at 7 bases. The ends lost 1 base at V and 4 bases at J; junction bases unmatched: 10. The V gene's germline CDR1 is SGHVS and CDR2 FNYEAQ. This CDR3 is built from 17 residues. The CDR3: CASSLVTGLGLYNEQFF. The CDR3, as DNA: TGTGCCAGCAGCTTAGTCACAGGACTAGGCTTGTACAATGAGCAGTTCTTC.

The chain links TRBV3-1 (or the pseudogene TRBV3-2) to TRBJ2-7; the match to TRBD2 covers 7 bases. After removal of 4 bases from V and 4 bases from J, the junction contained 7 bases not matched to a gene. CDR1 is LGHDT, CDR2 YNNKEL, per germline (reference sequence). CDR3 length equals 14 residues. CDR3 region: CASSLNGREYEQYF. The CDR3 nucleotides are TGTGCCAGCAGCCTAAATGGGCGGGAGTACGAGCAGTACTTC.

V gene TRBV7-9 combines with J gene TRBJ1-3, with D maybe TRBD1 (6 bases). The CDR3 extends over 14 amino acids. Germline CDR1 reads SEHNR; CDR2 reads FQNEAQ (reference sequence). The ends were cut back, 7 bases at V and 2 bases at J, with 12 bases in the middle. Written as DNA, the CDR3 is TGTGCCAGCATCTTTGCAGGGGCTGGAAACACCATATATTTT. Translated, it gives CASIFAGAGNTIYF.

This chain connects TRBV7-3 to TRBJ1-2, with 7 bases matching TRBD1. Germline V gives CDR1 SGHTA, CDR2 FQGTGA. V dropped 1 base and J dropped 6; count of bases not matched to a gene: 11. CDR3 size: 16 residues. The CDR3 DNA follows: TGTGCCAGCAGCTTAAATCCTCCGCAGGGGGTGGATGGCTACACCTTC. Translated, it gives CASSLNPPQGVDGYTF.

This chain uses TRBV4-3 with TRBJ2-7; 12 nucleotides agree with TRBD2. The V segment lost 6 bases and the J segment 0 bases; nucleotides outside the gene matches: 3. Germline values: CDR1 LGHNA, CDR2 YSLEER. The CDR3 is 15 amino acids. This CDR3 reads CASSQLAGGSYEQYF. The DNA of the CDR3 is TGCGCCAGCAGTCAACTAGCGGGGGGCTCCTACGAGCAGTACTTC.

This clone came up once. V usage is TRBV28 and J usage is TRBJ1-5; possibly TRBD1 for D (5 bases). Deletions cut 7 bases from V and 2 bases from J, with 24 bases between. Germline V gene lookup returns CDR1 MDHEN and CDR2 SYDVKM. CDR3 length: 18 amino acids. The CDR3 sequence: CASIPGAKGGAGNQPQHF. The CDR3 region has the DNA TGTGCCAGCATCCCCGGGGCAAAGGGAGGGGCGGGCAATCAGCCCCAGCATTTT.

For the CDR3, the DNA is TGTGCTAGTGGCCTCGGACAGGGGGTCTATGGCTACACCTTC. Translated: CASGLGQGVYGYTF. The chain joins TRBV12-5 to TRBJ1-2; TRBD1 matches at 10 bases. V trimming: 6 bases; J trimming: 4 bases; junction bases outside the gene matches: 5. The V gene's germline CDR1 is LGHNT and CDR2 FRNRAP. CDR3 length: 14 amino acids.

The chain combines TRBV7-8 with TRBJ1-6; TRBD1 is a possible D gene (6 bases). V lost 5 bases, J lost 10 bases, and 12 bases lay in between. The germline gives CDR1 SGHVS, CDR2 FQNEAQ. The CDR3 covers 13 residues. CDR3 coding DNA: TGTGCCAGCAGCGGAGGAGGGGGATCACCCCTCCACTTT. Residues: CASSGGGGSPLHF.

The V and J genes are TRBV19 and TRBJ1-2; 10 bases line up with TRBD1. The V gene end was trimmed by 7 bases and the J gene end by 9 bases; junction bases not matched to a gene: 11. CDR3 length: 14 amino acids. Germline V gives CDR1 LNHDA, CDR2 SQIVND (reference sequence). The CDR3 region has the DNA TGTGCCAGTACCAAACCCGGGACAGGGGACCGCTACACCTTC. This gives the protein CASTKPGTGDRYTF.

This sequence joins TRBV30 and TRBJ1-4, with D perhaps matching TRBD1 (6 bases). The CDR3 is 17 residues long. Germline V gene data show CDR1 as GTSNPN and CDR2 as SVGIG (reference sequence). Trimming took 3 bases from V and 3 from J, leaving 20 bases between them. Written as DNA, the CDR3 is TGTGCCTGGAGCCAAACTACATTGGGGGCAGCTAATGAAAAACTGTTTTTT. Its translation is CAWSQTTLGAANEKLFF.

The chain has TRBV18 and TRBJ1-6; TRBD1 matches at 7 bases. With 4 bases clipped from V and 5 bases from J, the junction kept 5 bases outside the gene matches. The germline V gene encodes CDR1 KGHSH and CDR2 LQKENI. CDR3 length equals 15 residues. CDR3 DNA: TGTGCCAGCTCACTCCGACAGGGCGATAATTCACCCCTCCACTTT. This translates into CASSLRQGDNSPLHF.

This chain joins TRBV6-1 and TRBJ1-2, with TRBD1 as a possible D gene (5 bases). Germline V gene sequence: CDR1 MNHNS, CDR2 SASEGT. V was clipped by 0 bases and J by 7 bases, with 15 bases between them. The CDR3 length is 15 residues. Here the CDR3 reads CASSEADGGWRGYTF. Here the CDR3 DNA reads TGTGCCAGCAGTGAAGCGGACGGGGGTTGGCGTGGCTACACCTTC.

This rearrangement joins TRBV7-2 to TRBJ2-5; 9 bases match TRBD2. This CDR3 spans 15 amino acids. V lost 3 bases and J lost 5; bases outside the gene matches: 7. From germline, CDR1 is SGHTA and CDR2 FQGNSA. The CDR3 reads CASSFVAGGPETQYF. The CDR3 nucleotides read TGTGCCAGCAGCTTTGTGGCGGGGGGGCCTGAGACCCAGTACTTC.

The chain joins TRBV9 to TRBJ1-6, with 11 positions matching TRBD1. The V gene's germline CDR1 is SGDLS and CDR2 YYNGEE. Germline trimming cut 3 bases from V and 8 bases from J; bases unmatched to any gene: 7. The CDR3 has 16 residues. The DNA for the CDR3 is TGTGCCAGCAGCGAGAGAGGGACAGGGGGACATTCACCCCTCCACTTT. Amino acid sequence: CASSERGTGGHSPLHF. Using reference TRBV9 and TRBJ1-6 for the parts outside the CDR3, the full variable domain is DSGVTQTPKHLITATGQRVTLRCSPRSGDLSVYWYQQSLDQGLQFLIQYYNGEERAKGNILERFSAQQFPDLHSELNLSSLELGDSALYFCASSERGTGGHSPLHFGNGTRLTVT.

J is TRBJ2-3 and V is TRBV14; TRBD2 matches 12 bases. Germline values: CDR1 SGHDN, CDR2 FVKESK. The CDR3 has 15 residues. The ends lost 6 bases at V and 2 bases at J; junction bases unmatched: 3. CDR3 nucleotides: TGTGCCAGCAGAGCTAGCGGGAGGGTCACAGATACGCAGTATTTT. Its protein product is CASRASGRVTDTQYF.

This clone came up once. The V call is TRBV29-1, the J call TRBJ2-2; 11 nucleotides align to TRBD2. The ends lost 4 bases at V and 4 bases at J; junction bases unmatched: 2. Germline CDR1 is SQVTM and CDR2 is ANQGSEA. CDR3 length: 14 residues. CDR3 DNA: TGCAGCGTTGGACTAGCGGGATTCACCGGGGAGCTGTTTTTT. It codes for CSVGLAGFTGELFF.

This clone was seen a handful of times. The CDR3 nucleotides read TGTGCCAGCTCACCATGGAGGGCGGGTTCGGGGGGCAATCAGCCCCAGCATTTT. Encoded protein: CASSPWRAGSGGNQPQHF. The rearrangement joins TRBV18 to TRBJ1-5; the D gene is possibly TRBD1 (5 bases). The CDR3 covers 18 residues. Germline CDR1 and CDR2: KGHSH and LQKENI. V dropped 2 bases and J dropped 2 bases, with 19 bases sitting between them. The whole variable domain, remainder taken from reference TRBV18 and TRBJ1-5, is NAGVMQNPRHLVRRRGQEARLRCSPMKGHSHVYWYRQLPEEGLKFMVYLQKENIIDESGMPKERFSAEFPKEGPSILRIQQVVRGDSAAYFCASSPWRAGSGGNQPQHFGDGTRLSIL.

V gene TRBV7-2 combines with J gene TRBJ1-3; D is possibly TRBD1 (6 bases). The length of the CDR3 is 14 residues. Per the germline V gene, CDR1 is SGHTA and CDR2 is FQGNSA. The germline V and J ends were trimmed by 3 bases and 2 bases, with 8 bases remaining between them. This CDR3 reads CASSFGGPGNTIYF. The CDR3 DNA reads as TGTGCCAGCAGCTTTGGGGGCCCTGGAAACACCATATATTTT.

With respect to this clone: Other DNA sequences in this specimen translate into the identical CDR3. The chain links TRBV19 to TRBJ2-1, with 9 bases that match TRBD2. The germline gives CDR1 LNHDA, CDR2 SQIVND (reference sequence). CDR3 length: 15 residues. Unmatched junction bases numbered 4, after V lost 1 base and J lost 6 bases. CDR3 DNA sequence: TGTGCCAGTAGTATAGGCGGGAGGGCGGTCAATGAGCAGTTCTTC. It translates to CASSIGGRAVNEQFF.